These 5 T cell receptor beta chains were sequenced from one sample in a study of cytomegalovirus exposure and HLA in healthy donors. PCR used 60 Vbeta primers and 13 Jbeta primers. The assay was immunoSEQ multiplex PCR, and TCRdb's table has in-frame clones only and misses some. Among approximately 150,000 clones listed, approximately 73% were seen once. Material: PBMCs. The receptors shown here come from a woman aged 18 to 35 in good health and CMV-seropositive.

The V and J genes are TRBV14 and TRBJ2-5, with a weak D call TRBD1 (5 bases). The CDR3 is 16 residues long. CDR1 is SGHDN, CDR2 FVKESK, per germline. V was pared by 4 bases and J by 2 bases, with 17 bases between. CDR3 nucleotide sequence: TGTGCCAGCAGCCGCCGGACGACAGCCATACAAGAGACCCAGTACTTC. Its translation: CASSRRTTAIQETQYF.

The chain links TRBV21-1 to TRBJ1-2; TRBD1, the table's D call, was not compared with the DNA. TRBV21-1 is a recognized pseudogene. This CDR3 spans 16 amino acids. CDR3 residues: CASSPTNRDRGLVYTF. CDR3 nucleotide sequence: TGTGCCAGCAGCCCGACGAACCGGGACAGGGGGCTTGTCTACACCTTC.

This chain links TRBV6-1 with TRBJ1-2, with a weak D call TRBD1 (5 bases). Looked up from germline, CDR1 is MNHNS and CDR2 is SASEGT. The V end was cut by 6 bases, the J end by 4 bases, with 9 bases between. This CDR3 has 12 residues. CDR3 amino acids: CASRNQGYGYTF. CDR3 sequence (DNA): TGTGCCAGCAGGAACCAGGGCTATGGCTACACCTTC.

The rearrangement links TRBV6-1 to TRBJ1-5; D gene ambiguous. With 3 bases removed from V and 5 bases from J, the gap between germline ends came to 8 bases. The germline CDR1 and CDR2 sequences are MNHNS and SASEGT. The CDR3 has 13 residues. The CDR3 DNA reads as TGTGCCAGCAGTGACCCTTTGTATCAGCCCCAGCATTTT. It is translated as CASSDPLYQPQHF.

This clone has only one observation. In DNA form, the CDR3 reads TGTGCCAGCAGCCCCCGGTTCACAGATACGCAGTATTTT. Protein sequence: CASSPRFTDTQYF. The V call is TRBV9, the J call TRBJ2-3; D is undetermined. Trimming removed 4 bases at V and 2 bases at J, with 8 bases between. CDR1 and CDR2 (germline): SGDLS, YYNGEE. CDR3 length: 13 residues.